The 5 T cell receptor beta chains in this list originate from one sample, sequenced in a study of T cell changes during pregnancy in multiple sclerosis. Libraries were prepared by immunoSEQ multiplex PCR; TCRdb keeps only in-frame clonotypes and omits some of them. The table includes approximately 66,000 clones, more than 85% detected once. Specimen: CD8+ T cells from peripheral blood mononuclear cells, collected before pregnancy. The receptors were sampled from a female donor with multiple sclerosis, enrolled in a pregnancy study.

The genes are TRBV7-9 and TRBJ2-7; D gene uncertain. The germline V gene encodes CDR1 SEHNR and CDR2 FQNEAQ (reference sequence). The V end was cut by 2 bases, the J end by 0 bases, with 8 bases between. This CDR3 is built from 14 residues. CDR3 amino acids: CASSLSLSSYEQYF. CDR3 sequence (DNA): TGTGCCAGCAGCTTATCCTTGAGCTCCTACGAGCAGTACTTC.

J is TRBJ1-2 and V is TRBV18; D not resolved. The V end was cut by 3 bases, the J end by 10 bases, with 21 bases between. Germline V gives CDR1 KGHSH, CDR2 LQKENI. The CDR3 runs 15 residues. CDR3 nucleotide sequence: TGTGCCAGCTCACCGGTTGACTCCTCAACGGCGGTCTACACCTTC. This sequence encodes CASSPVDSSTAVYTF.

In DNA form, the CDR3 reads TGTGCCAGCAGCTTAGGTTCGGGGGGCCAGCCCCAGCATTTT. Protein sequence: CASSLGSGGQPQHF. V gene TRBV7-6 combines with J gene TRBJ1-5; possibly TRBD1 for D (6 bases). The CDR3 covers 14 residues. Germline CDR1 is SGHVS and CDR2 is FNYEAQ. V lost 1 base, J lost 7 bases, and 11 bases lay in between.

This clone is a singleton in its sample. The chain uses TRBV19 and TRBJ2-7; the match to TRBD2 covers 7 bases. The germline gives CDR1 LNHDA, CDR2 SQIVND (reference sequence). J was trimmed by 2 bases and V by 4 bases; bases with no gene match: 5. CDR3 length: 14 amino acids. CDR3 amino acids: CASSSGGGAYEQYF. The CDR3 DNA is TGTGCCAGTAGTAGTGGCGGGGGAGCCTACGAGCAGTACTTC.

The chain recombines TRBV7-2 with TRBJ2-5; possibly TRBD2 for D (5 bases). From germline, CDR1 is SGHTA and CDR2 FQGNSA. The V end was cut by 5 bases, the J end by 5 bases, with 18 bases between. This CDR3 has 15 amino acids. The CDR3 loop reads CASSELGPTLETQYF. CDR3 bases: TGTGCCAGCAGCGAACTAGGGCCGACCTTGGAGACCCAGTACTTC. Filled out from reference TRBV7-2 and TRBJ2-5, the complete variable domain reads GAGVSQSPSNKVTEKGKDVELRCDPISGHTALYWYRQSLGQGLEFLIYFQGNSAPDKSGLPSDRFSAERTGGSVSTLTIQRTQQEDSAVYLCASSELGPTLETQYFGPGTRLLVL.